These 15 T cell receptor beta chains were all obtained from the same sample, sequenced in a study of blood T cells in healthy people across ages. The authors ran a second PCR of about 6 to 12 cycles using a sample-barcoded 5' primer and a J-beta primer mix. TCRdb re-derived calls from the 5' RACE reads in MiXCR, one entry per CDR3 protein. There are about a million distinct CDR3 sequences in the sample; under 50% occur only once, and roughly 12% lies in the top ten. Sequences were obtained from blood. The receptor source for this set is a man aged 25 to 45 in good health.

Worth noting for this clonotype: This may arise from a read error, as a much more abundant clone is one base away. The chain links TRBV11-2 to TRBJ1-2, with D tentatively TRBD1 (6 bases). This CDR3 is built from 14 residues. The ends were cut back, 0 bases at V and 7 bases at J, with 12 bases in the middle. Germline-derived CDR1 and CDR2 are SGHAT and FQNNGV. CDR3 sequence (DNA): TGTGCCAGCAGCTTAGAGCAGGGGACGCGTGGCTACACCTTC. Translating gives CASSLEQGTRGYTF.

The DNA for the CDR3 is TGTGCCAGCAGCCTCTCGTCCGCGGACTACGAGCAGTACTTC. Protein sequence: CASSLSSADYEQYF. The chain combines TRBV7-8 with TRBJ2-4; D unresolved. Judging by the DNA end, TRBJ2-7 fits better; the J call may be wrong. The CDR3 runs 14 residues. Looked up from germline, CDR1 is SGHVS and CDR2 is FQNEAQ.

In this sample, this clonotype turned up a few times. V gene TRBV18 combines with J gene TRBJ1-6; 7 positions agree with TRBD1. CDR1 and CDR2 (germline): KGHSH, LQKENI. The length of the CDR3 is 15 residues. The J segment lost 7 bases and the V segment lost 3 bases, leaving 6 bases of the junction unmatched. The CDR3 DNA reads as TGTGCCAGCTCACCTTACCAGGGGGACAATTCACCCCTCCACTTT. This codes for CASSPYQGDNSPLHF.

The CDR3 is CASSLGRTTTGELFF. CDR3 nucleotides: TGTGCCAGCAGCTTAGGTCGGACGACCACCGGGGAGCTGTTTTTT. The V and J genes are TRBV11-3 and TRBJ2-2; D remains unclear. Trimming removed 1 base at V and 4 bases at J, with 10 bases between. CDR1 and CDR2 from the germline V gene are SGHNT and YENEEA. This CDR3 has 15 residues.

The chain has TRBV6-5 and TRBJ2-1; 8 positions match TRBD2. Trimming removed 3 bases from V and 0 bases from J; junction bases left unmatched: 13. CDR3 length: 19 residues. The germline CDR1 and CDR2 sequences are MNHEY and SVGAGI. The chain's CDR3 is CASSYWSRGVRSSYNEQFF. As DNA, the CDR3 is TGTGCCAGCAGTTATTGGTCGCGGGGGGTCCGGAGCTCCTACAATGAGCAGTTCTTC.

The rearrangement uses TRBV20-1 and TRBJ1-5; maybe TRBD1 (6 bases). From germline, CDR1 is DFQATT and CDR2 SNEGSKA (reference sequence). The CDR3 loop spans 13 amino acids. V dropped 6 bases and J dropped 5 bases, with 14 bases sitting between them. The CDR3 DNA reads as TGCAGTGCCCCCATTGAGGGGGATCAGCCCCAGCATTTT. Its translation is CSAPIEGDQPQHF.

This chain joins TRBV6-6 and TRBJ2-5; D uncertain. The DNA end lines up better with TRBJ2-7; the J call may be wrong. The germline V gene has CDR1 MNHNY and CDR2 SVGAGI (reference sequence). This CDR3 is 14 amino acids long. CDR3 in DNA: TGTGCCAGCAGTATAGTCGAGTATACCTACGAGCAGTACTTC. Translation: CASSIVEYTYEQYF.

The chain uses TRBV27 and TRBJ2-1, with TRBD2 matching 9 bases. V shed 6 bases, J shed 8 bases, and the junction held 11 bases outside the gene matches. The CDR3 is made up of 15 amino acids. Germline CDR1 is MNHEY and CDR2 is SMNVEV (reference sequence). The CDR3, as DNA: TGTGCCAGCAGCCGATCTAGCGGGGCGGTGTATGAGCAGTTCTTC. This translates into CASSRSSGAVYEQFF.

The chain recombines TRBV10-3 with TRBJ2-7; D remains unclear. Germline V gene data show CDR1 as ENHRY and CDR2 as SYGVKD. The CDR3 totals 13 residues. The V and J ends lost 1 base and 10 bases respectively, with 14 bases between them. The CDR3 region is CAISEWASEYQYF. CDR3 nucleotide sequence: TGTGCCATCAGTGAGTGGGCCTCAGAATACCAGTACTTC.

This clonotype was observed at least ten times. This chain connects TRBV6-5 to TRBJ2-1; 12 bases are a match to TRBD2. The ends lost 8 bases at V and 6 bases at J; junction bases unmatched: 8. Germline values: CDR1 MNHEY, CDR2 SVGAGI. The CDR3 runs to 15 residues. In DNA form, the CDR3 reads TGTGCCAGCTCCCTAGCGGGGGGGCCAGGCAATGAGCAGTTCTTC. This codes for CASSLAGGPGNEQFF.

This clonotype was seen more than once but under ten times. This chain links TRBV6-2 or TRBV6-3 with TRBJ2-1, with 8 bases lining up with TRBD2. Germline trimming cut 4 bases from V and 2 bases from J; bases unmatched to any gene: 13. The CDR3 spans 18 residues. Germline V gene lookup returns CDR1 MNHEY and CDR2 SVGEGT. The DNA of the CDR3 is TGTGCCAGCAGTTTGACGGACCTTGGGCGGGGGGCCTACAATGAGCAGTTCTTC. Residues: CASSLTDLGRGAYNEQFF.

This clonotype was detected ten times or more. The gene calls are TRBV5-1 and TRBJ2-1; 9 bases agree with TRBD2. V lost 1 base, J lost 5 bases, and 4 bases stayed unmatched. This CDR3 comprises 15 residues. CDR1 is SGHRS, CDR2 YFSETQ, per germline. CDR3 coding DNA: TGCGCCAGCAGCTTGTACGCGGGGGGGAACAATGAGCAGTTCTTC. This gives the protein CASSLYAGGNNEQFF.

There are a few counts of this clonotype. The CDR3 DNA reads as TGTGCCAGCAGCCAGAACAGGGATATCGACACTGAAGCTTTCTTT. It yields the protein CASSQNRDIDTEAFF. The chain employs TRBV16 and TRBJ1-1, with D maybe TRBD1 (6 bases). Trimming cost V 3 bases and J 3 bases, with 14 bases left between them. The germline V gene has CDR1 KGHSY and CDR2 FQNENV. The CDR3 totals 15 residues.

V usage is TRBV11-3 and J usage is TRBJ2-1; D remains unclear. Deletions cut 4 bases from V and 6 bases from J, with 10 bases between. This CDR3 spans 13 amino acids. From germline, CDR1 is SGHNT and CDR2 YENEEA. The CDR3 region is CASSSMVTNEQFF. The CDR3 DNA sequence: TGTGCCAGCAGCTCAATGGTCACCAATGAGCAGTTCTTC.

This clonotype has just one count. The CDR3: CASSLNPGATGDTQYF. In nucleotides, the CDR3 is TGCGCCAGCAGCTTGAATCCAGGGGCTACGGGAGATACGCAGTATTTT. J is TRBJ2-3 and V is TRBV5-1, with D perhaps TRBD1 (6 bases). Germline V gene sequence: CDR1 SGHRS, CDR2 YFSETQ. The CDR3 runs to 16 residues. V lost 1 base and J 5 bases, leaving 17 bases between the germline ends.